Listed here are 15 T cell receptor beta chains from one sample, sequenced in a study of OX40 agonist ivuxolimab in advanced cancers. Sequencing was performed with immunoSEQ multiplex PCR; in TCRdb, only in-frame clones are kept and a portion is missing. The sample holds roughly 100,000 clones, roughly 80% seen once. Sequenced here: CD4+ or CD8+ T cells sorted from blood, sampled in a trial of the OX40 agonist ivuxolimab. The receptors were gathered from an adult with an advanced solid tumor such as melanoma, head and neck, liver or kidney cancer.

V gene TRBV10-3 combines with J gene TRBJ2-5; 12 bases line up with TRBD2. The V and J ends lost 8 bases and 4 bases, in that order; junction bases with no gene match: 11. The CDR3 has 16 amino acids. Germline CDR1 reads ENHRY; CDR2 reads SYGVKD. CDR3 residues: CAISREASGRVETQYF. The CDR3 DNA is TGTGCCATCTCACGGGAAGCTAGCGGGAGGGTAGAGACCCAGTACTTC.

The chain couples TRBV6-5 to TRBJ2-2; the D gene is possibly TRBD1 (5 bases). The germline CDR1 and CDR2 sequences are MNHEY and SVGAGI. The CDR3 has 15 amino acids. Trimming stripped 0 bases from V and 7 bases from J, with 12 bases between. CDR3 nucleotides: TGTGCCAGCAGTTACTCGATGGGGCACGGCGGGGAGCTGTTTTTT. Its protein is CASSYSMGHGGELFF.

Concerning this clone: At one of its ends the junction is not consistent with the germline gene, which may arise from a read error. The rearrangement joins TRBV5-1 to TRBJ2-7, with 9 nucleotides matching TRBD1. Germline V lookup: CDR1 SGHRS, CDR2 YFSETQ. The CDR3 length is 14 residues. The CDR3: CASSGTGYSSEQYF. The CDR3, as DNA: TGCGCCAGCAGCGGGACAGGGTACTCCTCCGAGCAGTACTTC.

This clone has more than one count but fewer than ten. This chain links TRBV7-2 with TRBJ2-1; D is perhaps TRBD1 (5 bases). V was shortened by 5 bases and J by 4 bases, with 15 bases between the two germline ends. CDR1 and CDR2 (germline): SGHTA, FQGNSA. The CDR3 is 15 amino acids. For the CDR3, the DNA is TGTGCCAGCAGCGTAGAGGACACACGATACAATGAGCAGTTCTTC. This gives the protein CASSVEDTRYNEQFF.

This rearrangement joins TRBV6-6 to TRBJ1-5, with 10 bases that match TRBD1. Germline loops: CDR1 MNHNY, CDR2 SVGAGI (reference sequence). V was clipped by 2 bases and J by 2 bases; unmatched bases: 3. The CDR3 runs 16 residues. CDR3 residues: CASSYGGTGGNQPQHF. The CDR3 bases are TGTGCCAGCAGTTACGGAGGGACAGGGGGCAATCAGCCCCAGCATTTT.

The V call is TRBV11-2, the J call TRBJ1-2, with D hard to call. CDR1 and CDR2 (germline): SGHAT, FQNNGV. This CDR3 spans 15 amino acids. V lost 0 bases to trimming and J lost 4 bases, with 12 bases between them. CDR3 protein: CASSLDGPIVYGYTF. CDR3 coding DNA: TGTGCCAGCAGCTTAGATGGGCCGATAGTCTATGGCTACACCTTC.

J is TRBJ1-1 and V is TRBV7-9; D remains ambiguous. Between the trimmed V and J ends, which lost 5 bases and 0 bases, there was a span of 10 bases. The germline V gene encodes CDR1 SEHNR and CDR2 FQNEAQ (reference sequence). The CDR3 has 14 residues. The CDR3 region has the DNA TGTGCCAGCAGCATGGACGGGCTGAACACTGAAGCTTTCTTT. Its translation: CASSMDGLNTEAFF.

This clone came up once. This sequence joins TRBV6-1 and TRBJ1-2, with 8 bases aligning to TRBD1. Germline loops: CDR1 MNHNS, CDR2 SASEGT. The CDR3 is made up of 14 amino acids. The J segment lost 8 bases and the V segment lost 7 bases, leaving 12 bases of the junction unmatched. This CDR3 reads CASNLDQGAGGYTF. The CDR3 DNA follows: TGTGCCAGCAACCTCGACCAGGGGGCCGGGGGCTACACCTTC.

The chain links TRBV5-1 to TRBJ1-1; D uncertain. The CDR3 covers 15 residues. V gave up 5 bases and J gave up 0 bases, with 14 bases separating them. The germline gives CDR1 SGHRS, CDR2 YFSETQ. The CDR3 spells CASRPGSIMNTEAFF. Written as DNA, the CDR3 is TGCGCCAGCAGGCCCGGGTCTATCATGAACACTGAAGCTTTCTTT.

The V and J genes are TRBV30 and TRBJ1-3; D call uncertain. Trimming removed 4 bases from V and 0 bases from J, with 13 bases in between. The germline V gene has CDR1 GTSNPN and CDR2 SVGIG (reference sequence). This CDR3 has 15 amino acids. CDR3 nucleotides: TGTGCCTGGAATGAGGATTTGAGCTCTGGAAACACCATATATTTT. Its translation: CAWNEDLSSGNTIYF. Full variable domain (remainder filled in from reference TRBV30 and TRBJ1-3): SQTIHQWPATLVQPVGSPLSLECTVEGTSNPNLYWYRQAAGRGLQLLFYSVGIGQISSEVPQNLSASRPQDRQFILSSKKLLLSDSGFYLCAWNEDLSSGNTIYFGEGSWLTVV.

Points on this clone: Distinct nucleotide sequences in the sample also encode this CDR3. The gene calls are TRBV7-9 and TRBJ2-7, with 12 bases lining up with TRBD2. Trimming cost V 1 base and J 3 bases; bases outside gene matches: 1. CDR3 length equals 15 residues. Germline V gene sequence: CDR1 SEHNR, CDR2 FQNEAQ (reference sequence). The CDR3 region is CASSLGLAGVYEQYF. CDR3 DNA sequence: TGTGCCAGCAGCTTAGGACTAGCGGGAGTCTACGAGCAGTACTTC. Combining the CDR3 with reference TRBV7-9 and TRBJ2-7 gives the whole variable domain DTGVSQNPRHKITKRGQNVTFRCDPISEHNRLYWYRQTLGQGPEFLTYFQNEAQLEKSRLLSDRFSAERPKGSFSTLEIQRTEQGDSAMYLCASSLGLAGVYEQYFGPGTRLTVT.

The rearrangement joins TRBV5-1 to TRBJ2-5, with 11 bases lining up with TRBD1. The DNA end favors TRBJ2-7, so the J call may be wrong. Germline CDR1 SGHRS, CDR2 YFSETQ. The CDR3 has 14 residues. The DNA for the CDR3 is TGCGCCAGCAGCTACGGACAGGGGGCTAACGAGCAGTACTTC. Translation gives CASSYGQGANEQYF.

The chain combines TRBV29-1 with TRBJ2-7; 10 bases match TRBD1. The CDR3 spans 16 residues. V lost 1 base, J lost 1 base, and 7 bases stayed unmatched. Germline V lookup: CDR1 SQVTM, CDR2 ANQGSEA. CDR3 in amino acids: CSVEGDRGTRSYEQYF. The CDR3 bases are TGCAGCGTTGAAGGGGACAGGGGCACCCGTTCCTACGAGCAGTACTTC.

V gene TRBV5-6 combines with J gene TRBJ2-7; no reliable D call. Germline CDR1 is SGHDT and CDR2 is YYEEEE. V was clipped by 3 bases and J by 2 bases, with 6 bases between them. This CDR3 is built from 12 residues. The CDR3 reads CASSSQTYEQYF. The CDR3 nucleotides are TGTGCCAGCAGCTCACAGACCTACGAGCAGTACTTC.

J is TRBJ2-3 and V is TRBV15, with TRBD2 matching over 8 bases. Germline-derived CDR1 and CDR2 are LNHNV and YYDKDF (reference sequence). Trimming removed 5 bases from V and 1 base from J; junction bases left unmatched: 8. CDR3 length: 16 residues. Here the CDR3 reads CATSGLETSGTDTQYF. The CDR3 bases are TGTGCCACCAGCGGGTTAGAGACTAGCGGCACAGATACGCAGTATTTT. Filled out from reference TRBV15 and TRBJ2-3, the complete variable domain reads DAMVIQNPRYQVTQFGKPVTLSCSQTLNHNVMYWYQQKSSQAPKLLFHYYDKDFNNEADTPDNFQSRRPNTSFCFLDIRSPGLGDTAMYLCATSGLETSGTDTQYFGPGTRLTVL.